Reported below is one T cell receptor beta chain. This specimen belongs to a study of CD8 T cells in Susac syndrome. Study at large: Patients with Susac syndrome were therapy-naive, taking corticosteroids, with some also receiving intravenous immunoglobulin, or taking intravenous immunoglobulin alone at the time their blood was drawn.

This CDR3 contains 15 residues. Trimming shortened V by 3 bases and J by 2 bases, and 13 bases separated the two germline ends. RNA in amounts of roughly 0.5 to 1 ug was reverse transcribed with random hexamers. TCRdb re-derived calls from the immunoSEQ multiplex PCR reads in MiXCR, one entry per CDR3 protein. The table lists some 200,000 distinct CDR3 sequences, 90% to 97% of them singletons. Bulk CD8+ and CD4+ cells came from magnetic negative isolation; CD8+ TEMRA by FACS. The receptor was derived from a human donor with Susac syndrome. The sample consisted of CD4+ T cells from PBMCs. V and J are TRBV12-3 or TRBV12-4 and TRBJ2-5; TRBD2 is a possible D gene (6 bases). CDR3 nucleotides: TGTGCCAGCAGTTTGTGGGGAGGTGGGCAAGAGACCCAGTACTTC. Translation gives CASSLWGGGQETQYF.